Here is one T cell receptor (beta chain) with its context. Its antigen is not identified. The record originates from a study of T cell responses to AZD1222 COVID-19 vaccine. Data came from immunoSEQ multiplex PCR; TCRdb stores just in-frame clones and leaves some out. The sample holds about 50,000 clones, roughly 88% seen once. Findings of the study overall: The reported proportion of spike-specific TCRs targeting unmutated variant regions was nearly half. Increased Spike-specific TCR breadth and depth were observed after two AZD1222 doses. The donor cohort was predominantly white British with a female majority, and clonal diversity may have been underestimated. Among vaccine-associated CD4 TCRs, coverage spanned spike, with dominance at 160-218 and 743-854.

V was trimmed by 2 bases and J by 5 bases, leaving 12 bases between them. This CDR3 has 14 residues. Germline-derived CDR1 and CDR2 are MNHEY and SVGAGI. This sequence was found in an adult in good health. Specimen: peripheral blood, collected on day 0 of AZD1222 vaccination. This chain links TRBV6-5 with TRBJ2-5, with D unresolved. The CDR3 sequence is CASSYHYLGETQYF. The CDR3 coding sequence is TGTGCCAGCAGTTACCACTACCTAGGGGAGACCCAGTACTTC.